A selection of T cell receptor beta chains follows, all from one sample in a study of sequential checkpoint blockade in melanoma. The protocol was immunoSEQ multiplex PCR, while the TCRdb copy is restricted to in-frame clones and leaves out a portion. The profile shows 25,000 to 30,000 clones, 77% of them singletons. Sample: CD8+ T cells sorted from blood (inferred from file names), taken from a patient given nivolumab and ipilimumab in sequence. The receptors stem from a human donor with melanoma. The CDR3 runs from the conserved cysteine through the conserved F or W. Fields, in order: J gene, V gene, clone size, D gene, CDR3 protein. D genes are given only for firm matches. Part of the rows lack a size; the others show once, few, many or a class for expanded clones.

TRBJ2-3	TRBV7-9	few	NA	CASSFRGSTDTQYF
TRBJ1-5	TRBV4-3	NA	TRBD1	CASSQATGVGQPQHF
TRBJ1-1	TRBV19	NA	TRBD1	CASSILPGQWGTEAFF
TRBJ1-3	TRBV6-6	NA	NA	CASSQVGGSGNTIYF
TRBJ1-2	TRBV5-1	NA	TRBD1	CASSLVPTGDGYTF
TRBJ2-1	TRBV29-1	medium-sized	NA	CSVDSGSLGTRNNEQFF
TRBJ2-7	TRBV6-5	NA	NA	CASSYSNPSWYEQYF
TRBJ1-2	TRBV7-6	NA	TRBD1	CASSLGTGTGNGYTF
TRBJ2-2	TRBV27	NA	TRBD1	CASSLSQGARTGELFF
TRBJ2-1	TRBV6-6	medium-sized	TRBD2	CASSPTSGGFNEQFF
NA	TRBV29-1	NA	NA	CSVGGGAGEQYF
TRBJ2-1	TRBV6-4	few	NA	CANQTGTYYNEQFF
TRBJ1-3	TRBV7-9	NA	NA	CASSLDLSRPSSGNTIYF
TRBJ2-2	TRBV7-9	NA	TRBD2	CASSPGRSTGELFF
TRBJ2-3	TRBV9	NA	TRBD2	CASSVPTGGGTDTQYF
TRBJ2-7	TRBV12-5	once	NA	CASGLGLTPYEQYF
TRBJ2-7	TRBV5-5	NA	NA	CASSWAVSYEQYF
TRBJ2-5	TRBV6-6	NA	TRBD1	CASRTGTGGERETQYF
TRBJ2-7	TRBV27	NA	NA	CATQAGTLTSEQYF
TRBJ2-7	TRBV5-6	few	NA	CASSQDVEVYEQYF
TRBJ1-2	TRBV7-8	NA	TRBD1	CASRPSTGGIGYTF
TRBJ2-3	TRBV19	NA	NA	CASSIADWGTDTQYF
TRBJ2-7	TRBV27	NA	TRBD1	CASSPADRGFYEQYF
TRBJ2-6	TRBV4-2	few	TRBD1	CASSQDGGQSGANVLTF
TRBJ2-7	TRBV2	NA	NA	CASKLGHYEQYF
TRBJ2-1	TRBV18	NA	NA	CASSPYRAGLGNEQFF
TRBJ2-5	TRBV6-1	few	TRBD2	CASLAGEETQYF
TRBJ2-1	TRBV5-6	NA	NA	CASSLGLGGGDNEQFF
TRBJ1-1	TRBV6-5	once	TRBD1	CASSLGGSEAFF
TRBJ2-3	TRBV25-1	NA	TRBD2	CASTGLAGDTTDTQYF
TRBJ1-3	TRBV5-6	NA	NA	CASSLVNSGNTIYF
TRBJ1-3	TRBV29-1	NA	NA	CSVEMARPAGNTIYF
TRBJ1-1	TRBV19	NA	TRBD1	CASSPWTGGMNTEAFF
TRBJ1-2	TRBV29-1	NA	NA	CSVEVEGPYGYTF
TRBJ1-5	TRBV19	NA	NA	CASSIMGGRYSNQPQHF
TRBJ2-7	TRBV5-1	NA	NA	CASSFTGSEQYF
TRBJ2-2	TRBV13	NA	TRBD2	CASSLGEAGYHGELFF
TRBJ2-1	TRBV27	NA	NA	CASSWGDQYNEQFF
TRBJ2-1	TRBV4-1	NA	TRBD2	CASSQETSGDLFEEQFF
TRBJ1-4	TRBV5-6	medium-sized	NA	CASSPGTRYEKLFF
TRBJ2-2	TRBV30	NA	TRBD2	CAWSRLAGGSTGELFF
TRBJ1-1	TRBV9	few	TRBD1	CASSAPGQGPEAFF